The 9 T cell receptor beta chains listed next were all sequenced from one sample in a study of blood T cell repertoires in COVID-19. Some clones are missing from TCRdb's copy, which holds only in-frame ones; the method was immunoSEQ multiplex PCR. The sample gives 80,000 or so clones, approximately 82% of which show up once; 30% to 40% is in the top ten. The specimen sequenced was peripheral blood. These receptors all come from a woman in her 70s with acute or convalescent COVID-19.

This chain links TRBV4-2 with TRBJ2-1, with TRBD1 as a possible D gene (7 bases). The CDR3 spans 14 residues. Trimming pared 4 bases from V and 8 bases from J, leaving 15 bases between. Germline loops: CDR1 LGHNA, CDR2 YNFKEQ. In DNA form, the CDR3 reads TGTGCCAGCAGCCTCCAGGGGGGAGTGGATGAGCAGTTCTTC. Protein product: CASSLQGGVDEQFF.

The chain is built from TRBV9 and TRBJ2-1, with 9 bases identical to TRBD1. Germline lookup yields CDR1 SGDLS and CDR2 YYNGEE. With 3 bases clipped from V and 9 bases from J, the junction kept 10 bases outside the gene matches. The length of the CDR3 is 15 residues. The CDR3: CASSATGTGNSEQFF. For the CDR3, the DNA is TGTGCCAGCAGCGCGACCGGGACAGGGAACAGTGAGCAGTTCTTC.

The chain carries TRBV30 and TRBJ1-2; D ambiguous. CDR1 is GTSNPN and CDR2 is SVGIG in the germline V gene (reference sequence). V was trimmed by 5 bases and J by 5 bases, leaving 9 bases between them. CDR3 length: 11 amino acids. The CDR3 nucleotides are TGTGCCTGGGACAAAAGTTATGGCTACACCTTC. Amino acids: CAWDKSYGYTF.

The gene calls are TRBV5-4 and TRBJ2-7; a possible D gene is TRBD2 (5 bases). The CDR3 has 16 amino acids. V was cut by 1 base and J by 0 bases, with 14 bases left in between. The germline gives CDR1 SGHNT, CDR2 YYREEE (reference sequence). CDR3 bases: TGTGCCAGCAGCTTGAATATGGACTCGACCTCCTACGAGCAGTACTTC. It specifies CASSLNMDSTSYEQYF.

The chain recombines TRBV10-2 with TRBJ2-7; TRBD2 aligns across 8 bases. Trimming at V came to 6 bases and at J to 3 bases, leaving 7 bases not matched to a gene. There are 14 residues in the CDR3. CDR1 and CDR2 from the germline V gene are WSHSY and SAAADI. CDR3: CASRETSEYYEQYF. In DNA, the CDR3 is TGCGCCAGCAGGGAGACTAGCGAGTACTACGAGCAGTACTTC.

The CDR3 sequence: CASGRGMNTEAFF. Here the CDR3 DNA reads TGCGCCAGCGGGAGGGGTATGAACACTGAAGCTTTCTTT. The rearrangement joins TRBV5-1 to TRBJ1-1; perhaps TRBD1 as D (5 bases). The ends were cut back, 7 bases at V and 0 bases at J, with 10 bases in the middle. The germline V gene encodes CDR1 SGHRS and CDR2 YFSETQ. The CDR3 is 13 residues long.

The genes are TRBV5-4 and TRBJ2-1, with D possibly being TRBD2 (5 bases). Trimming removed 0 bases at V and 6 bases at J, with 13 bases between. Germline loops: CDR1 SGHNT, CDR2 YYREEE (reference sequence). This CDR3 spans 15 amino acids. DNA of the CDR3: TGTGCCAGCAGCTTGGTAGGCTCCCGGGGCAATGAGCAGTTCTTC. Translated: CASSLVGSRGNEQFF.

In its sample, this clone was seen a few times. This chain connects TRBV2 to TRBJ2-7; 9 bases line up with TRBD2. In germline, CDR1 is SNHLY, CDR2 FYNNEI. Trimming took 4 bases from V and 6 from J; bases not matched to a gene: 7. The CDR3 is 14 amino acids. CDR3 DNA sequence: TGTGCCAGCAGTGGAAGCGGGAGGATCTCCGAGCAGTACTTC. It specifies CASSGSGRISEQYF. The variable domain in full, completed from reference TRBV2 and TRBJ2-7, reads EPEVTQTPSHQVTQMGQEVILRCVPISNHLYFYWYRQILGQKVEFLVSFYNNEISEKSEIFDDQFSVERPDGSNFTLKIRSTKLEDSAMYFCASSGSGRISEQYFGPGTRLTVT.

This clone was seen more than once but under ten times. The gene calls are TRBV6-5 and TRBJ2-7, with a tentative D call TRBD2 (5 bases). The CDR3 sequence is 10 residues long. CDR1 is MNHEY and CDR2 is SVGAGI in the germline V gene. V was clipped by 10 bases and J by 9 bases, with 13 bases between them. The chain's CDR3 is CATPGKGQYF. The DNA for the CDR3 is TGTGCCACCCCGGGGAAGGGGCAGTACTTC.